Sequencing of this T cell receptor beta chain was carried out in a study of beta chain features in type 1 diabetes. This CDR3 is 13 amino acids long. V lost 2 bases and J 8 bases, leaving 9 bases between the germline ends. Germline lookup yields CDR1 SGHDN and CDR2 FVKESK. The investigators reverse transcribed all of the isolated RNA, so they sequenced expressed TCRB transcripts. Some clones are missing from TCRdb's copy, which holds only in-frame ones; the method was immunoSEQ multiplex PCR. The table records around 500,000 clones, approximately 10% of them present only once. The origin of this receptor is a woman under 30 in good health. This sequence joins TRBV14 and TRBJ1-4, with D unclear. Specimen: naive CD4+ T cells from blood. CDR3 coding DNA: TGTGCCAGCAGCCAATCGGTAGGGGAAAAACTGTTTTTT. This codes for CASSQSVGEKLFF. The full variable domain, completed using reference TRBV14 and TRBJ1-4, is EAGVTQFPSHSVIEKGQTVTLRCDPISGHDNLYWYRRVMGKEIKFLLHFVKESKQDESGMPNNRFLAERTGGTYSTLKVQPAELEDSGVYFCASSQSVGEKLFFGSGTQLSVL.